These 6 T cell receptor beta chains were sequenced from one sample in a study of blood T cell repertoires in COVID-19 (dated by TCRdb to about 2020). The library was prepared using the immunoSEQ multiplex PCR assay. Entries here come from immuneACCESS through TCRdb and include only in-frame sequences with V and J called. Some clones fail to appear in such tables; in the studies checked, an unresolved V gene covers under half of the shortfall, and the cause of the remainder is unknown. The sample yields about 62,000 clones; under 80% were counted once. The top ten clones comprise 51% of the sample. The sequencing sample was made of PBMCs or T cells enriched from blood (not recorded which). These receptors were taken from an older woman who had been exposed to COVID-19.

The rearrangement links TRBV15 to TRBJ2-6; a weak D match, TRBD2 (6 bases). CDR1 LNHNV and CDR2 YYDKDF come from the germline V gene (reference sequence). The V end was cut by 0 bases, the J end by 2 bases, with 14 bases between. This CDR3 is 18 amino acids long. In nucleotides, the CDR3 is TGTGCCACCAGCAGAGATCCTAGCAGGGAGGCTGGGGCCAACGTCCTGACTTTC. This translates into CATSRDPSREAGANVLTF.

The V call is TRBV5-4, the J call TRBJ1-5; perhaps TRBD1 as D (6 bases). Trimming pared 2 bases from V and 5 bases from J, leaving 11 bases between. Germline assignment: CDR1 SGHNT and CDR2 YYREEE (reference sequence). The CDR3 extends over 14 amino acids. The CDR3 region is CASSFEPGDQPQHF. The CDR3 bases are TGTGCCAGCAGCTTCGAACCAGGGGATCAGCCCCAGCATTTT.

The chain uses TRBV19 and TRBJ1-1; 7 bases are a match to TRBD1. CDR3 length: 12 residues. Losses at the gene ends were 8 bases for V and 7 bases for J; bases not matched to a gene: 7. Germline CDR1 reads LNHDA; CDR2 reads SQIVND (reference sequence). Here the CDR3 reads CASRRGRGEAFF. Here the CDR3 DNA reads TGTGCCAGTCGGAGGGGGCGAGGTGAAGCTTTCTTT.

Here the CDR3 DNA reads TGTGCCAGCAGCTATACCAGGGAATCCTACGAGCAGTACTTC. Amino acid sequence: CASSYTRESYEQYF. The chain uses TRBV7-8 and TRBJ2-7; D might be TRBD1 (5 bases). Trimming cost V 4 bases and J 1 base, with 11 bases left between them. Germline lookup yields CDR1 SGHVS and CDR2 FQNEAQ. The CDR3 consists of 14 residues.

V and J are TRBV19 and TRBJ1-4; 7 bases fit TRBD1. Germline V gene sequence: CDR1 LNHDA, CDR2 SQIVND (reference sequence). The CDR3 contains 15 residues. V was clipped by 5 bases and J by 5 bases; unmatched bases: 8. Written as DNA, the CDR3 is TGTGCCAGTAGTTCCAACCGGGACAGAAATGAAAAACTGTTTTTT. It specifies CASSSNRDRNEKLFF.

This clone was detected a few times. The chain is built from TRBV28 and TRBJ1-3; 8 bases fit TRBD1. Germline CDR1 and CDR2: MDHEN and SYDVKM. CDR3 length: 17 amino acids. J gave up 3 bases and V 3 bases, and 10 bases lay outside the gene matches. The chain's CDR3 is CASSFRTGNKFGNTIYF. For the CDR3, the DNA is TGTGCCAGCAGTTTTCGGACAGGGAATAAGTTTGGAAACACCATATATTTT.